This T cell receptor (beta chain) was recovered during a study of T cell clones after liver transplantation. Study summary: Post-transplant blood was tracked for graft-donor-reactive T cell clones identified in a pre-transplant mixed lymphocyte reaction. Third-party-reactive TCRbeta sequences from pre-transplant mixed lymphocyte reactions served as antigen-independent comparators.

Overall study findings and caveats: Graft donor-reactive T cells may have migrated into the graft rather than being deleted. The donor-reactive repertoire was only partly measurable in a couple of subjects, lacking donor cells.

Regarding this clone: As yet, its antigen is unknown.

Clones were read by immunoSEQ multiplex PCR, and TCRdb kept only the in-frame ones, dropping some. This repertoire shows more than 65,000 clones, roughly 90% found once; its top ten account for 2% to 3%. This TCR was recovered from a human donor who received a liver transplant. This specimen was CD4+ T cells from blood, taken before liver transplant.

The CDR3, as DNA: TGTGCCAGCAGGGACAGCGCCCTCGAAGCTTTCTTT. Translation: CASRDSALEAFF. V usage is TRBV2 and J usage is TRBJ1-1; tentative D call: TRBD1 (6 bases). The CDR3 covers 12 residues. The germline V and J ends were trimmed by 6 bases and 8 bases, with 13 bases remaining between them. The germline CDR1 and CDR2 sequences are SNHLY and FYNNEI.